This is a list of T cell receptor beta chains from one sample in a study of T cells after yellow fever vaccination. TCRdb processed the 5' RACE reads anew with MiXCR; each CDR3 protein has one entry. The top ten hold roughly 24% of the sample, which has a few hundred thousand distinct CDR3 sequences, approximately 4% seen once. Sequences were derived from PBMCs, sampled 5 days after the yellow fever booster vaccination. The receptors derive from a man between 18 and 29 years old who received the YFV17D yellow fever vaccine. The conserved cysteine and the conserved F or W are not part of the CDR3 here.

TRBV6-5	TRBJ1-3	ASSYDRGSGNTIY
TRBV11-2	TRBJ2-5	ASSRPAPPRTQY
TRBV29-1	TRBJ2-2	SVVIAGGVNTGELF
TRBV7-8	TRBJ1-3	ASSSGRLGGNTIY
TRBV20-1	TRBJ2-5	SAIYHRGGFQETQY
TRBV12-3/TRBV12-4	TRBJ2-5	ASSPGQGYQETQY
TRBV5-1	TRBJ2-5	ASNSGVQAQGETQY
TRBV5-1	TRBJ1-1	ASTELEGTEAF
TRBV4-2	TRBJ1-3	ASSTGGAPSGNTIY
TRBV6-5	TRBJ1-1	ASSYSGPANTEAF
TRBV7-9	TRBJ2-1	ASSELKGALWNEQF
TRBV5-1	TRBJ1-1	ASSITGQGAPEAF
TRBV13	TRBJ2-3	ASRELTAPGLAGATDTQY
TRBV7-9	TRBJ2-7	ASSYTGAGEQY
TRBV29-1	TRBJ2-7	SVEVDSKASYEQY
TRBV7-3	TRBJ2-1	ASSPENSGGPAF
TRBV6-2/TRBV6-3	TRBJ2-7	ASSLLRSTYEQY
TRBV7-2	TRBJ2-7	ASSYRLGGGYEQY
TRBV5-1	TRBJ1-3	ASSSKEGAEGIGNTIY
TRBV2	TRBJ1-1	ASRNRGTTEAF
TRBV27	TRBJ2-7	ASSFTSLYEQY
TRBV5-1	TRBJ2-5	ASSFFGPQETQY
TRBV9	TRBJ2-1	ASSVGGLAGGHNEQF
TRBV12-3/TRBV12-4	TRBJ1-1	ASSSSDIMNTEAF
TRBV4-1	TRBJ2-3	ASSHGVRSGGPQDTQY
TRBV10-3	TRBJ1-2	AIRVQGDYGYT
TRBV20-1	TRBJ2-3	SARELAGLGTQY
TRBV9	TRBJ2-5	ASSVRGIQETQY
TRBV20-1	TRBJ1-1	SARAGMNTEAF
TRBV29-1	TRBJ2-5	SVGEGPASKGGTQY
TRBV21-1	TRBJ1-1	APGGCPTLNTEAF
TRBV4-3	TRBJ2-2	ASSQEVLGNTGELF
TRBV19	TRBJ2-1	ASSADRDYDEQF
TRBV29-1	TRBJ1-2	SVDLADSNYGYT
TRBV5-1	TRBJ2-5	ASSLGGAEQETQY
TRBV27	TRBJ1-5	ASRGITGGAGQPQH
TRBV5-1	TRBJ2-3	ASSRSQEADTQY
TRBV4-2	TRBJ1-2	ASSQDRTDYGYT
TRBV7-9	TRBJ2-5	ASSISRETQY
TRBV18	TRBJ2-5	ASSRDRQETQY
TRBV27	TRBJ1-4	ASRTADPTNEKLF
TRBV12-3/TRBV12-4	TRBJ2-2	ASSYRVMNTGELF
TRBV6-1	TRBJ1-2	ASIAGTADYGYT
TRBV7-2	TRBJ2-5	ASSATSGVQETQY
TRBV5-4	TRBJ2-4	ASSLAGPKNIQY
TRBV4-3	TRBJ2-1	ASSPTLVDEQF